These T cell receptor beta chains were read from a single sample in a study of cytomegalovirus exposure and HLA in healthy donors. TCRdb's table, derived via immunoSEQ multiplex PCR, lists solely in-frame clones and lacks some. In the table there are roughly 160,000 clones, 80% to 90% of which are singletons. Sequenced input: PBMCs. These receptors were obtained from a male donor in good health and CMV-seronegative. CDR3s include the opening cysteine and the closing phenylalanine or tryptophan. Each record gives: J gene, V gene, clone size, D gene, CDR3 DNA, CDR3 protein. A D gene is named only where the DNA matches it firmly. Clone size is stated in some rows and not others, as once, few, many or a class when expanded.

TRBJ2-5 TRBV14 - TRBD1 TGTGCCAGCAGCCGCCGGGGACAGTACAGAGAGACCCAGTACTTC CASSRRGQYRETQYF
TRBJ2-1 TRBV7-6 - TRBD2 TGTGCCAGCAGCTCCCAAAGCGGGGGGGCGGTTGTGGAGCAGTTCTTC CASSSQSGGAVVEQFF
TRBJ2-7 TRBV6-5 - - TGTGCCAGCAGTTACGGGCCGGGCGGGAAGCAGTACTTC CASSYGPGGKQYF
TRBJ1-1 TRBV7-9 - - TGTGCCAGCAGCTTCGACAGATGGAACACTGAAGCTTTCTTT CASSFDRWNTEAFF
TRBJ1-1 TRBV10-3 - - TGTGCCATCAGTGAGTCGGGGGAGGGCGGGAACACTGAAGCTTTCTTT CAISESGEGGNTEAFF
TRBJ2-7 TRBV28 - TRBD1 TGTGCCAGCAGACCGGGACAGGAAATCTACGAGCAGTACTTC CASRPGQEIYEQYF
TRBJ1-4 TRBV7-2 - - TGTGCCAGCAGCTTAGACTCCGCGGCAACTAATGAAAAACTGTTTTTT CASSLDSAATNEKLFF
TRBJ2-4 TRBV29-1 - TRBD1 TGCAGCGTTGAGCAGGGGGCCACGAGAGCCAAAAACATTCAGTACTTC CSVEQGATRAKNIQYF
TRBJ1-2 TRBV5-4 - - TGTGCCAGCTCCCGCCCCTCGGGGAACTATGGCTACACCTTC CASSRPSGNYGYTF
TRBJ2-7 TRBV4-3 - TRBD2 TGCGCCAGCAGCCAAGATAGCCTGACTAGCGGGGGACCTATTTACGAGCAGTACTTC CASSQDSLTSGGPIYEQYF
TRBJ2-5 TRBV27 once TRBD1 TGTGCCAGCAGTTCTCTATCCGGGACAGGGCGCGGGGAGACCCAGTACTTC CASSSLSGTGRGETQYF
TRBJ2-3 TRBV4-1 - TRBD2 TGCGCCAGCAGCCAAGATGGCCCCCAGCGGGGGGTATCTAGCACAGATACGCAGTATTTT CASSQDGPQRGVSSTDTQYF
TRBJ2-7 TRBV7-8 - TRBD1 TGTGCCAGCAGCTTAGCCCCGGGACAGGGCAGCGGCGAGCAGTACTTC CASSLAPGQGSGEQYF
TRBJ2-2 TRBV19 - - TGTGCCAGTAGTATCGTTAGCTTGAACACCGGGGAGCTGTTTTTT CASSIVSLNTGELFF
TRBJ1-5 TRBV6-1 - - TGTGCCAGCAGTGAAGGGTCCTATAGCAATCAGCCCCAGCATTTT CASSEGSYSNQPQHF
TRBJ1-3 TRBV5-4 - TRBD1 TGTGCCAGCAGCCAGGACAGGGTCGGAAACACCATATATTTT CASSQDRVGNTIYF
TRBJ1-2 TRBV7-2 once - TGTGCCAGCAGCCACGACTATAACTATGGCTACACCTTC CASSHDYNYGYTF
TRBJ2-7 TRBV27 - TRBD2 TGTGCCAGCAGTACGATACGATCGACTAGCGGGAGACCGTACGAGCAGTACTTC CASSTIRSTSGRPYEQYF
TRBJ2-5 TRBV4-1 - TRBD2 TGCGCCAGCAGCCAAGCACTAGCGGGGGGGTACCAAGAGACCCAGTACTTC CASSQALAGGYQETQYF
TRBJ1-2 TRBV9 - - TGTGCCAGCAGCGTAGATTGGAGGGGGGGGTATGGCTACACCTTC CASSVDWRGGYGYTF
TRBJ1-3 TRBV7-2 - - TGTGCCAGCAGCCGCACTAACTCTGGAAACACCATATATTTT CASSRTNSGNTIYF
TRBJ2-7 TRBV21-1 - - TGTGCCAGCAGCCCTCGGACTAGCGGCCCAGACGAGGGTCTTTACGAGCAGTACTTC CASSPRTSGPDEGLYEQYF
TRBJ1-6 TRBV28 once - TGTGCCAGCAGTTTAATCGGGTGGTCGGATAATTCACCCCTCCACTTT CASSLIGWSDNSPLHF
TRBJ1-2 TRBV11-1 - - TGTGCCAGCAGCTCCCAGAACTATGGCTACACCTTC CASSSQNYGYTF
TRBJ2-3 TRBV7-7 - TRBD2 TGTGCTAGCAGCTTAGAAGCGGGAGGGAACCAAGATACGCAGTATTTT CASSLEAGGNQDTQYF
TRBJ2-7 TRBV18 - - TGTGCCAGCTCACGGGGAGAGGGCAGTCCCTACGAGCAGTACTTC CASSRGEGSPYEQYF
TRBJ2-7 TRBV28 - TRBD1 TGTGCCAGCAGTCCCAGGGGGCTCTACGAGCAGTACTTC CASSPRGLYEQYF
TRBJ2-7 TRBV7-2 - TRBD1 TGTGCCAGCAGCTTAGGGCTCAGGGGGTCCGCCTCCTACGAGCAGTACTTC CASSLGLRGSASYEQYF
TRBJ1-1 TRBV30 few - TGTGCCTGGAGTGTAAGGGGGTCTGAAGCTTTCTTT CAWSVRGSEAFF
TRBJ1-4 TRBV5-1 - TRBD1 TGCGCCAGCAGCTTGGTGGGACAGCCAACTAATGAAAAACTGTTTTTT CASSLVGQPTNEKLFF
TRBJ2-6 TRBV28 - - TGTGCCAGCAGGAGGGGACCAGGGGCCTCTGGGGCCAACGTCCTGACTTTC CASRRGPGASGANVLTF
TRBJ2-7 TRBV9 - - TGTGCCAGCAGCGTTGAACAGGGCTCCTACGAGCAGTACTTC CASSVEQGSYEQYF
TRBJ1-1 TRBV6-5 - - TGTGCCAGCAGTTACGCACAGCTTAGTCCTGAAGCTTTCTTT CASSYAQLSPEAFF
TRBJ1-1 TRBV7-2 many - TGTGCCAGCAGCCTTGGACAGTTCAACACTGAAGCTTTCTTT CASSLGQFNTEAFF
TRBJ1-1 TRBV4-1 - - TGCGCCAGCAGCCGCTCAGGGAACACTGAAGCTTTCTTT CASSRSGNTEAFF
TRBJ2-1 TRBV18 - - TGTGCCAGCTCACGAACAGGGACCTACAATGAGCAGTTCTTC CASSRTGTYNEQFF
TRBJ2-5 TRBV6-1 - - TGTGCCATCACCGGGACAAAAGAGACCCAGTACTTC CAITGTKETQYF
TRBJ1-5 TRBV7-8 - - TGTGCCAGCAGCTTAGCCCTCTATAGCAATCAGCCCCAGCATTTT CASSLALYSNQPQHF
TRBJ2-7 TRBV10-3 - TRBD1 TGTGCCATCAGTGAGGGAGACAGGGGCGTCTACGAGCAGTACTTC CAISEGDRGVYEQYF
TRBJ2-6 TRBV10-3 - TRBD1 TGTGCCATCAGTCGACAGGGCGGTGGGGCCAACGTCCTGACTTTC CAISRQGGGANVLTF
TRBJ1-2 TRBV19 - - TGTGCCAGTAGTCTAACAGGGCAGAACTATGGCTACACCTTC CASSLTGQNYGYTF
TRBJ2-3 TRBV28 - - TGTGCCAGCAGTTTATACCGACAGTCACGAGATACGCAGTATTTT CASSLYRQSRDTQYF
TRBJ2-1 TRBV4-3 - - TGCGCCAGCAGCCAAGGCCCCTATAGCGACAATGAGCAGTTCTTC CASSQGPYSDNEQFF
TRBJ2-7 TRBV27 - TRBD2 TGTGCCAGCACCCCCTTGATGGGCGGGAGTCGATACGGGCAGTACTTC CASTPLMGGSRYGQYF
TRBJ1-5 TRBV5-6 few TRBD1 TGTGCCAGCAGCTCGGACAGGGGGCGCGGAAATCAGCCCCAGCATTTT CASSSDRGRGNQPQHF
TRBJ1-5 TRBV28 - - TGTGCCACCATTGGGGGCACAAGGGGCAATCAGCCCCAGCATTTT CATIGGTRGNQPQHF
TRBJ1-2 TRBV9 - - TGTGCCAGCAGCGACCTCGGTAACTATGGCTACACCTTC CASSDLGNYGYTF
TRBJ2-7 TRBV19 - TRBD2 TGTGCCAGTAGTATTGCAGCGGGATCCTACGAGCAGTACTTC CASSIAAGSYEQYF
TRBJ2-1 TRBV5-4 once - TGTGCCAGCAGCTTGCCCGGGGTGGGGGGTGCACACAATGAGCAGTTCTTC CASSLPGVGGAHNEQFF
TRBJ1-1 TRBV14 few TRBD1 TGTGCCAGCAGCCAGTACAGGGGGCTGAACACTGAAGCTTTCTTT CASSQYRGLNTEAFF
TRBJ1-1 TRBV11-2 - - TGTGCCAGCAGCTTAGCGGCAGGGGCTTTCTTT CASSLAAGAFF
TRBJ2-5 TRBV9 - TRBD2 TGTGCCAGCAGCACACAGACTAGCGGGAGGGCGGAAGAGACCCAGTACTTC CASSTQTSGRAEETQYF
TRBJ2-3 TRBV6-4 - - TGTGCCAGCAGTGACTCGCTAGCTAGCACAGATACGCAGTATTTT CASSDSLASTDTQYF
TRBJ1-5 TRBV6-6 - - TGTGCCAGCAGTTACGTACCAGGGCGGCAACAGCCCCAGCATTTT CASSYVPGRQQPQHF
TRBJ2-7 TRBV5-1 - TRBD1 TGCGCCAGCAGCCGCGGACAGGGTTCGACCTACGAGCAGTACTTC CASSRGQGSTYEQYF
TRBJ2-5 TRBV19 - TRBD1 TGTGCCAGTAGTTTCACCTTACCACAGGGGGCGGGGGAGACCCAGTACTTC CASSFTLPQGAGETQYF
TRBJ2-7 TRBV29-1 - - TGCAGCGCTCGGTTGGGCAGGGAGCAGTACTTC CSARLGREQYF
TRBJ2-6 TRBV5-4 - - TGTGCCAGCAGCTTGGATGTACTCGCGGCTGGGGCCAACGTCCTGACTTTC CASSLDVLAAGANVLTF
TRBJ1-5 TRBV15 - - TGTGCCACCAGCAGAGATGGGAGGGGGAATCAGCCCCAGCATTTT CATSRDGRGNQPQHF